The source of this T cell receptor beta chain is a study of blood T cell repertoires in COVID-19. Under the authors' procedure: Amplification from reference gene primers served as the basis for estimated nucleated cell counts. Using immunoSEQ multiplex PCR, the repertoire was profiled, and TCRdb retains in-frame clones only, with some absent. The DNA was the basis for D and trimming; V, J and clone size are from that table. The profile shows just over 350,000 clones, 75% to 90% of them singletons. While infection was still active, Seattle patients were enrolled and then followed longitudinally. The CDR3 is made up of 15 amino acids. Trimming removed 1 base from V and 7 bases from J, with 14 bases in between. CDR1 LGHDT and CDR2 YNNKEL come from the germline V gene (reference sequence).

The specimen was peripheral blood. The genes are TRBV3-1 (or the pseudogene TRBV3-2) and TRBJ1-5; D might be TRBD1 (6 bases). The source of this sequence is a woman between 55 and 75 years old with COVID-19, enrolled during active disease. CDR3 sequence (DNA): TGTGCCAGCAGCCAAGTGCTAGGGGGTGGCCAGCCCCAGCATTTT. Translation gives CASSQVLGGGQPQHF.